The 25 T cell receptor beta chains reported below all come from one sample, sequenced in a study of blood T cells in healthy people across ages (dated by TCRdb to between 2014 and 2016). Library method: 5' RACE. These reads were obtained on an Illumina HiSeq 2500. A second PCR of about 6 to 12 cycles was performed with a sample-barcoded 5' primer and a J-beta primer mix. The public reads were quality trimmed at Q25 with fastp and then assembled into clones with MiXCR by TCRdb, keeping productive beta chains. Each CDR3 protein appears once, grouped with its most common genes and DNA. For this sample there are roughly 1,100,000 distinct CDR3 sequences; around 25% appear just once. About 0.72% of the sample belongs to the ten largest clones. This sample was also put to use in a study of T cells of mothers and their children.

The sample comprised blood. The receptors here all came from a girl aged 2 to 9 in good health.

The chain carries TRBV29-1 and TRBJ2-7; D perhaps matches TRBD2 (6 bases). CDR3 size: 11 residues. Deletions cut 7 bases from V and 7 bases from J, with 14 bases between. Germline loops: CDR1 SQVTM, CDR2 ANQGSEA. CDR3 DNA: TGCAGCGCTGGGGGGTTTGGGGAGCAGTACTTC. It yields the protein CSAGGFGEQYF.

This chain uses TRBV20-1 with TRBJ1-2; D is uncertain. CDR3 length: 11 residues. The ends were cut back, 1 base at V and 7 bases at J, with 7 bases in the middle. Germline CDR1 reads DFQATT; CDR2 reads SNEGSKA (reference sequence). The CDR3: CSARVYSGYTF. The CDR3, as DNA: TGCAGTGCTAGAGTGTACAGTGGCTACACCTTC.

The V call is TRBV20-1, the J call TRBJ2-5; maybe TRBD2 (6 bases). This CDR3 region has 16 residues. Looked up from germline, CDR1 is DFQATT and CDR2 is SNEGSKA (reference sequence). CDR3 in amino acids: CSAPNSGTDSRGTQYF. CDR3 in DNA: TGCAGCGCACCAAATAGCGGAACGGACTCCCGGGGGACCCAGTACTTC.

J is TRBJ2-2 and V is TRBV5-1; TRBD2 agrees at 7 bases. Germline V CDR1 and CDR2: SGHRS, YFSETQ. This CDR3 contains 15 residues. Germline trimming cut 7 bases from V and 5 bases from J; bases unmatched to any gene: 11. The chain's CDR3 is CASGIAGGRTGELFF. The CDR3 nucleotides are TGCGCCAGCGGAATAGCGGGCGGTCGGACCGGGGAGCTGTTTTTT.

Only a few counts were recorded for this clonotype. The chain carries TRBV15 and TRBJ2-3, with TRBD2 matching 7 bases. Germline CDR1 is LNHNV and CDR2 is YYDKDF (reference sequence). The CDR3 extends over 16 amino acids. V lost 8 bases to trimming and J lost 4 bases; unmatched junction nucleotides: 15. This CDR3 is CATGSSSAGVPDTQYF. The DNA for the CDR3 is TGTGCCACCGGGAGTTCGAGTGCGGGAGTACCAGATACGCAGTATTTT. Complete variable domain (other parts from reference TRBV15 and TRBJ2-3): DAMVIQNPRYQVTQFGKPVTLSCSQTLNHNVMYWYQQKSSQAPKLLFHYYDKDFNNEADTPDNFQSRRPNTSFCFLDIRSPGLGDTAMYLCATGSSSAGVPDTQYFGPGTRLTVL.

The table lists this clonotype with a few counts. V and J are TRBV27 and TRBJ2-1; TRBD2 agrees at 10 bases. The V segment lost 2 bases and the J segment 3 bases; nucleotides outside the gene matches: 7. The CDR3 loop spans 17 amino acids. Germline CDR1 is MNHEY and CDR2 is SMNVEV (reference sequence). In DNA form, the CDR3 reads TGTGCCAGCAGTTTAGTTCCCCTAGCGGGAGTCTACAATGAGCAGTTCTTC. Translating gives CASSLVPLAGVYNEQFF.

The chain couples TRBV5-1 to TRBJ2-5, with 8 positions matching TRBD2. CDR1 SGHRS and CDR2 YFSETQ come from the germline V gene. V shed 5 bases, J shed 5 bases, and the junction held 17 bases outside the gene matches. The CDR3 spans 17 residues. The CDR3 protein is CASSLPSQAGAGETQYF. The CDR3 DNA sequence: TGCGCCAGCAGTTTGCCCTCCCAAGCGGGAGCAGGCGAGACCCAGTACTTC.

This chain uses TRBV28 with TRBJ2-5; 7 bases fit TRBD2. The DNA matches TRBJ2-7 better at its end, which makes the J call doubtful. Germline CDR1 MDHEN, CDR2 SYDVKM. This CDR3 is built from 16 residues. CDR3 in amino acids: CASSYTPAGSLYEQYF. The DNA for the CDR3 is TGTGCCAGCAGTTACACCCCAGCGGGATCCCTATACGAGCAGTACTTC.

A few counts support this clonotype. V usage is TRBV2 and J usage is TRBJ2-5, with D unresolved. Per germline, CDR1 SNHLY and CDR2 FYNNEI. With 8 bases removed from V and 13 bases from J, the gap between germline ends came to 14 bases. The CDR3 is 10 residues long. CDR3 sequence: CASADRDLYF. CDR3 in DNA: TGTGCCAGCGCAGATAGGGATCTGTACTTC.

The V call is TRBV12-3 or TRBV12-4, the J call TRBJ1-1; the D gene is possibly TRBD1 (6 bases). V gave up 3 bases and J gave up 2 bases, with 16 bases separating them. The CDR3 consists of 16 residues. CDR3 sequence (DNA): TGTGCCAGCAGTTTCTCTCGCGCCAGGGGAAACACTGAAGCTTTCTTT. This codes for CASSFSRARGNTEAFF.

The rearrangement uses TRBV20-1 and TRBJ1-2; D is perhaps TRBD1 (5 bases). Trimming took off 5 bases at V and 7 bases at J, with 8 bases between the two ends. Germline CDR1 reads DFQATT; CDR2 reads SNEGSKA (reference sequence). The CDR3 is made up of 10 amino acids. The DNA of the CDR3 is TGCAGTGCTGTAGGGGTTGGCTACACCTTC. Its translation is CSAVGVGYTF.

This clonotype has a handful of counts. The chain joins TRBV3-1 to TRBJ2-3; the D is unclear. From germline, CDR1 is LGHDT and CDR2 YNNKEL (reference sequence). The CDR3 is 13 residues long. V was clipped by 1 base and J by 10 bases, with 12 bases between them. For the CDR3, the DNA is TGTGCCAGCAGCCAAGCCCCTGTACCATCGCAGTATTTT. Amino acid sequence: CASSQAPVPSQYF.

For the CDR3, the DNA is TGTGCCAGCAGCAGAATTAGCACAGATACGCAGTATTTT. It codes for CASSRISTDTQYF. The V and J genes are TRBV5-6 and TRBJ2-3; D uncertain. The germline V gene encodes CDR1 SGHDT and CDR2 YYEEEE. The length of the CDR3 is 13 residues. With 4 bases removed from V and 0 bases from J, the gap between germline ends came to 6 bases.

This clonotype has a count of ten or more. The J gene is TRBJ1-2, the V gene TRBV28; perhaps TRBD1 as D (5 bases). The CDR3 has 13 amino acids. CDR1 MDHEN and CDR2 SYDVKM come from the germline V gene. V lost 3 bases to trimming and J lost 8 bases, with 13 bases between them. The CDR3 DNA follows: TGTGCCAGCAGTTTTTCGGGGGGAAAGGGCTACACCTTC. This gives the protein CASSFSGGKGYTF.

This clonotype was seen more than once but under ten times. The gene calls are TRBV4-2 and TRBJ1-6; D not certain. Trimming pared 5 bases from V and 0 bases from J, leaving 14 bases between. The CDR3 totals 17 residues. CDR1 is LGHNA and CDR2 is YNFKEQ in the germline V gene. CDR3 sequence reads: CASSDRKASSYNSPLHF. CDR3 DNA: TGTGCCAGCAGCGATAGGAAAGCCAGCTCCTATAATTCACCCCTCCACTTT.

The CDR3 here is CSGGQTTDTQYF. CDR3 sequence (DNA): TGCAGTGGGGGACAGACGACAGATACGCAGTATTTT. This chain joins TRBV29-1 and TRBJ2-3; 7 bases fit TRBD1. The CDR3 sequence is 12 residues long. Germline CDR1 SQVTM, CDR2 ANQGSEA.

This clonotype was counted a few times. The chain is built from TRBV20-1 and TRBJ2-1; no definite D call. There are 13 residues in the CDR3. V was pared by 2 bases and J by 5 bases, with 10 bases between. Germline-derived CDR1 and CDR2 are DFQATT and SNEGSKA (reference sequence). The CDR3 nucleotides are TGCAGTGCTAGATATCTGGTAGACAATGAGCAGTTCTTC. The encoded protein is CSARYLVDNEQFF.

This chain joins TRBV10-3 and TRBJ2-3; D call uncertain. Looked up from germline, CDR1 is ENHRY and CDR2 is SYGVKD. The CDR3 loop spans 12 amino acids. V lost 11 bases and J 6 bases, leaving 15 bases between the germline ends. CDR3 amino acids: CALGLVLDTQYF. In DNA, the CDR3 is TGTGCCTTGGGATTAGTGTTGGATACGCAGTATTTT.

This clonotype has a handful of counts. CDR3 region: CASRDRGIRETQYF. CDR3 nucleotides: TGTGCCAGCAGGGACAGGGGGATTAGAGAGACCCAGTACTTC. The chain joins TRBV2 to TRBJ2-1; 10 bases match TRBD1. Matching the DNA end better, TRBJ2-5 makes the J call doubtful. Germline loops: CDR1 SNHLY, CDR2 FYNNEI. This CDR3 has 14 amino acids.

This clonotype occurred a few times. The DNA of the CDR3 is TGTGCCAGCAGCCAAGACATCCCGGGACAGCAAACAGAGACCCAGTACTTC. Its translation is CASSQDIPGQQTETQYF. V usage is TRBV3-1 and J usage is TRBJ2-5; 7 bases map to TRBD1. Trimming took 0 bases from V and 4 from J; bases not matched to a gene: 11. The CDR3 totals 17 residues. The germline V gene encodes CDR1 LGHDT and CDR2 YNNKEL (reference sequence).

This chain connects TRBV7-6 to TRBJ2-1; 9 bases align to TRBD1. The V and J ends lost 6 bases and 5 bases, in that order; junction bases with no gene match: 8. Germline loops: CDR1 SGHVS, CDR2 FNYEAQ. The CDR3 is made up of 15 amino acids. The CDR3 here is CASRANRGRDNEQFF. The CDR3 DNA reads TGTGCCAGCAGGGCTAACAGGGGGCGGGACAATGAGCAGTTCTTC.

This chain connects TRBV13 to TRBJ2-1, with 8 nucleotides matching TRBD1. This CDR3 is 13 amino acids long. Germline CDR1 is PRHDT and CDR2 is FYEKMQ (reference sequence). With V trimmed by 4 bases and J by 8 bases, 4 bases remained unmatched. The CDR3 protein is CASSSPGGDEQFF. CDR3 sequence (DNA): TGTGCCAGCAGCTCCCCAGGGGGCGATGAGCAGTTCTTC.

CDR3 residues: CASSLGGGLAGFTNNEQFF. As DNA, the CDR3 is TGCGCCAGCAGCTTGGGGGGAGGTCTAGCGGGATTTACTAACAATGAGCAGTTCTTC. V and J are TRBV5-1 and TRBJ2-1; 9 bases are a match to TRBD2. Germline loops: CDR1 SGHRS, CDR2 YFSETQ. Trimming took 0 bases from V and 5 from J; bases not matched to a gene: 15. The CDR3 is made up of 19 amino acids.

This clonotype was seen a handful of times. The chain carries TRBV27 and TRBJ2-5; D is undetermined. TRBJ2-7 explains the end of the DNA better; the J call may be wrong. Germline loops: CDR1 MNHEY, CDR2 SMNVEV (reference sequence). The CDR3 totals 13 residues. The CDR3 region is CASSLSADYEQYF. The CDR3 nucleotides are TGTGCCAGCAGTTTATCTGCCGACTACGAGCAGTACTTC.

This clonotype occurred many times. The CDR3 loop reads CASSEALGSSSTNYGYTF. In DNA, the CDR3 is TGTGCCAGCAGTGAAGCGCTTGGGTCTTCCAGCACTAACTATGGCTACACCTTC. The rearrangement uses TRBV6-1 and TRBJ1-2; D is undetermined. Germline V gene data show CDR1 as MNHNS and CDR2 as SASEGT. V lost 0 bases, J lost 0 bases, and 17 bases lay in between. This CDR3 is 18 amino acids long.